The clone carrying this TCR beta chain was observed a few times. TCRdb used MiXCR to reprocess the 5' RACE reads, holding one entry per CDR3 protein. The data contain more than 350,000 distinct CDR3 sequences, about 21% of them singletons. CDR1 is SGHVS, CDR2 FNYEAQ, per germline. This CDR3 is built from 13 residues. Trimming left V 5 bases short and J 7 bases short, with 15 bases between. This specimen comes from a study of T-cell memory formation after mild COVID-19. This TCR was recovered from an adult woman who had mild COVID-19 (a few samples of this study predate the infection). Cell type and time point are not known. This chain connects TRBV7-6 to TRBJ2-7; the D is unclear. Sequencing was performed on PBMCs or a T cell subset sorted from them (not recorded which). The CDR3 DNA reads TGTGCCAGCAGCCCCGGCGTGTTGGGTGAGCAGTACTTC. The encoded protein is CASSPGVLGEQYF.